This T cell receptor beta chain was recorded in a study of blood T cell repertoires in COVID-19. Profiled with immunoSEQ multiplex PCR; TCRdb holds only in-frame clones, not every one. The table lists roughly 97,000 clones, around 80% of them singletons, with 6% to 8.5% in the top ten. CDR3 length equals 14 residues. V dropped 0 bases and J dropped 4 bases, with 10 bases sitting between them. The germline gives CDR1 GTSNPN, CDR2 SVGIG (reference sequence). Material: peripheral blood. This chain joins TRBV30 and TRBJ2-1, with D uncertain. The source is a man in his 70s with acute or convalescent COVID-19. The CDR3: CAWSVTSRYNEQFF. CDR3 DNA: TGTGCCTGGAGTGTAACGAGTCGGTACAATGAGCAGTTCTTC.